A single sample gave rise to the 3 T cell receptor beta chains below, sequenced in a study of neurological immune-mediated disorders. Time point reported: longitudinal time-point 1 (baseline). One entry per CDR3 protein, called by TCRdb with MiXCR from the 5' RACE reads. The top ten clones hold 1.6% of a sample with some 49,000 distinct CDR3 sequences, more than 8% of them seen once. The specimen sequenced was PBMCs. The source is a woman between 40 and 55 years old in good health.

This clonotype was detected many times. V gene TRBV15 combines with J gene TRBJ1-4; weak D call: TRBD1 (6 bases). Trimming removed 6 bases from V and 1 base from J, with 12 bases in between. This CDR3 is built from 15 residues. From germline, CDR1 is LNHNV and CDR2 YYDKDF (reference sequence). The CDR3 coding sequence is TGTGCCACCAGAGACCCAGGGGAAACTAATGAAAAACTGTTTTTT. The encoded protein is CATRDPGETNEKLFF.

The chain carries TRBV5-5 and TRBJ2-2; maybe TRBD1 (6 bases). The CDR3 runs 17 residues. Germline lookup yields CDR1 SGHKS and CDR2 YYEKEE (reference sequence). The CDR3 sequence: CVSSARAQGRYTGELFF. The CDR3 DNA reads TGTGTCAGTAGCGCAAGAGCCCAGGGGCGATACACCGGGGAGCTGTTTTTT.

This clonotype was seen many times. The chain employs TRBV7-2 and TRBJ1-1, with 8 bases identical to TRBD1. This CDR3 has 16 residues. The V and J ends lost 2 bases and 5 bases, in that order; junction bases with no gene match: 10. Germline lookup yields CDR1 SGHTA and CDR2 FQGNSA. This chain's CDR3 is CASSLKYGTGRTEAFF. The CDR3 coding sequence is TGTGCCAGCAGCTTAAAGTATGGGACAGGAAGGACTGAAGCTTTCTTT.